This is a list of T cell receptor beta chains from one sample in a study of shared clonotypes between healthy human individuals. Assay: immunoSEQ multiplex PCR; the TCRdb copy retains only in-frame clones and omits some. The table records 450,000 to 500,000 clones, approximately 80% of them present only once. The sequencing input was PBMCs. The receptors here all came from a woman aged 40 to 50 in good health. Some clones in this sample may be carry-over from other donors' samples. The CDR3 runs from the conserved cysteine through the conserved F or W. A D gene is named only where the DNA matches it firmly. Clone size is shown for a subset of rows, as once, few, many or a class of expanded clone.

DNA | CDR3 | V | D | size | J
TGTGCCAGCTTATTGTACCAAGAGACCCAGTACTTC | CASLLYQETQYF | TRBV2 | NA | few | TRBJ2-5
TGTGCCAGCCAACCAAGCGGTTCCACAGGCGAGCAGTACTTC | CASQPSGSTGEQYF | TRBV9 | NA | NA | TRBJ2-7
TGTGCCATCAGCGATTCTAGCGGGAGGGCCTACAATGAGCAGTTCTTC | CAISDSSGRAYNEQFF | TRBV10-3 | TRBD2 | few | TRBJ2-1
TGTGCCAGCAGCGTAGAGGGATCGGTGAACACTGAAGCTTTCTTT | CASSVEGSVNTEAFF | TRBV9 | NA | NA | TRBJ1-1
TGTGCCAGCAGCTTAGACGGGACTAGCGGCCCATCCTACGAGCAGTACTTC | CASSLDGTSGPSYEQYF | TRBV7-2 | TRBD2 | NA | TRBJ2-7
TGTGCCACCACAGGGGATGCCGGGGAGCTGTTTTTT | CATTGDAGELFF | TRBV18 | TRBD1 | NA | TRBJ2-2
TGTGCCAGCAGTCTGACAGGGATCTACGAGCAGTACTTC | CASSLTGIYEQYF | TRBV28 | TRBD1 | NA | TRBJ2-7
TGTGCCAGCAGCCGAAGGGAACAAGAGACCCAGTACTTC | CASSRREQETQYF | TRBV7-3 | NA | NA | TRBJ2-5
TGTGCCAGCTCACCAGCTAGCGTGAACACCGGGGAGCTGTTTTTT | CASSPASVNTGELFF | TRBV18 | NA | once | TRBJ2-2
TGTGCCAGCTCACTCGAGACGGGCAGGGCCGGGACTGAAGCTTTCTTT | CASSLETGRAGTEAFF | TRBV18 | NA | NA | TRBJ1-1
TGTGCCAGCAGCCTCAGGCAAGGTGGGGCCAACGTCCTGACTTTC | CASSLRQGGANVLTF | TRBV14 | NA | NA | TRBJ2-6
TGTGCCAGCAGCTTGGACAGAAACTCCTACAATGAGCAGTTCTTC | CASSLDRNSYNEQFF | TRBV5-4 | NA | NA | TRBJ2-1
TGTGCCAGCAGCTTAGGAGGGGCCAGGCCAGATACGCAGTATTTT | CASSLGGARPDTQYF | TRBV11-1 | NA | few | TRBJ2-3
TGTGCCAGCAGCTTTCAAGTTCGGGGGTACTCTGGAAACACCATATATTTT | CASSFQVRGYSGNTIYF | TRBV7-8 | NA | NA | TRBJ1-3
TGTGCCTGGAGTCCCGGGACAGTGGCCTACGAGCAGTACTTC | CAWSPGTVAYEQYF | TRBV30 | TRBD1 | NA | TRBJ2-7
TGTGCCAGTCGTAATCAGGGGGACACTGAAGCTTTCTTT | CASRNQGDTEAFF | TRBV19 | TRBD1 | few | TRBJ1-1
TGTGCCAGCAGCTTACCGGGACTAGCGGGAAACACCGGGGAGCTGTTTTTT | CASSLPGLAGNTGELFF | TRBV7-9 | TRBD2 | NA | TRBJ2-2
TGTGCCAGCTCAATGGGACAGCTCACCGGGGAGCTGTTTTTT | CASSMGQLTGELFF | TRBV18 | TRBD1 | NA | TRBJ2-2
TGTGCCAGCAGCCGTTTGCAGGGGTCCTCCAAAAACATTCAGTACTTC | CASSRLQGSSKNIQYF | TRBV7-2 | NA | few | TRBJ2-4
TGCAGCGTAGCGGGAGGGCCAAACACCGGGGAGCTGTTTTTT | CSVAGGPNTGELFF | TRBV29-1 | TRBD2 | NA | TRBJ2-2
TGTGCCACCAGCATAGCGGGAGACTCCTACAATGAGCAGTTCTTC | CATSIAGDSYNEQFF | TRBV15 | TRBD2 | NA | TRBJ2-1
TGTGCCAGCAGTACGACTTTTACCGGGGAGCTGTTTTTT | CASSTTFTGELFF | TRBV27 | NA | NA | TRBJ2-2
TGTGCCAGCAGCCCAGGGACTAGGCGACGGGGGGAGACCCAGTACTTC | CASSPGTRRRGETQYF | TRBV7-2 | TRBD2 | NA | TRBJ2-5